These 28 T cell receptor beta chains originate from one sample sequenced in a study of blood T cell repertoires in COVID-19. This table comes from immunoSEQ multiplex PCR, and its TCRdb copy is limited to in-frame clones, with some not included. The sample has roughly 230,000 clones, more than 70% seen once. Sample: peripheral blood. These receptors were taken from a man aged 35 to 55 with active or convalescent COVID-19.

The CDR3 region is CASSPLIEQGAYTF. The CDR3 nucleotides read TGTGCCAGCAGTCCTCTGATTGAGCAGGGGGCCTACACCTTC. V gene TRBV2 combines with J gene TRBJ1-2; TRBD1 agrees at 8 bases. The CDR3 covers 14 residues. Germline loops: CDR1 SNHLY, CDR2 FYNNEI. The V gene end was trimmed by 5 bases and the J gene end by 10 bases; junction bases not matched to a gene: 12.

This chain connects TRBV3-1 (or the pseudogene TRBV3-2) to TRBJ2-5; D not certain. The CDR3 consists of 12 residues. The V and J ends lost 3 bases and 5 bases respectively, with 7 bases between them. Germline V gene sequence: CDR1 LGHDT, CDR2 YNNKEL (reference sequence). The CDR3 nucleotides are TGTGCCAGCAGCCAGGTTCAGGAGACCCAGTACTTC. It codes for CASSQVQETQYF.

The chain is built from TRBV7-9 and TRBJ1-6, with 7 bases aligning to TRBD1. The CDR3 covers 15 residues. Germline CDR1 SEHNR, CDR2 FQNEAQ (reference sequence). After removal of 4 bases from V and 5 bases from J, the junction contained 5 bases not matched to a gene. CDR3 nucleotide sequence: TGTGCCAGCAGCTCGCGACAGGGCCATAATTCACCCCTCCACTTT. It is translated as CASSSRQGHNSPLHF.

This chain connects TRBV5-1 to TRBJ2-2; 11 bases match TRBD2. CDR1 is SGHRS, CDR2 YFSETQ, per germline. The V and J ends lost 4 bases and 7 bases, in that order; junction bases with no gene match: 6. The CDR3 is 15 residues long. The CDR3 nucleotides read TGCGCCAGCAGCGACCTAGCGGGAGGAAACGGGGAGCTGTTTTTT. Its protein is CASSDLAGGNGELFF.

The DNA of the CDR3 is TGTGCCAGCAGTTCCGGACAGGGAAATTCACCCCTCCACTTT. It encodes CASSSGQGNSPLHF. The rearrangement links TRBV6-4 to TRBJ1-6; 8 bases align to TRBD1. The V and J ends lost 5 bases and 7 bases, in that order; junction bases with no gene match: 4. In germline, CDR1 is MRHNA, CDR2 SNTAGT. The CDR3 is made up of 14 amino acids.

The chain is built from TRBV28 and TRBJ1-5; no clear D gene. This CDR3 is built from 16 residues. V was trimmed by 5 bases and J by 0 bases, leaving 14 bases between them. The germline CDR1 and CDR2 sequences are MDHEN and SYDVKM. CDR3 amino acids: CASSPVGFDSNQPQHF. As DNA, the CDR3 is TGTGCCAGCAGTCCGGTGGGCTTCGATAGCAATCAGCCCCAGCATTTT. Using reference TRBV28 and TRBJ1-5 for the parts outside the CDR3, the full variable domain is DVKVTQSSRYLVKRTGEKVFLECVQDMDHENMFWYRQDPGLGLRLIYFSYDVKMKEKGDIPEGYSVSREKKERFSLILESASTNQTSMYLCASSPVGFDSNQPQHFGDGTRLSIL.

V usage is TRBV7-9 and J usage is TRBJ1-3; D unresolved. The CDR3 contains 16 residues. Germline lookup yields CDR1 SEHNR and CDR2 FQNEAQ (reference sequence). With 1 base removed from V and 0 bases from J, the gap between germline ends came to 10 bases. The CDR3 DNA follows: TGTGCCAGCAGCTTAGACTTTGGTCTCTCTGGAAACACCATATATTTT. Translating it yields CASSLDFGLSGNTIYF. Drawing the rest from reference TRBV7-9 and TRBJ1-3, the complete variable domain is DTGVSQNPRHKITKRGQNVTFRCDPISEHNRLYWYRQTLGQGPEFLTYFQNEAQLEKSRLLSDRFSAERPKGSFSTLEIQRTEQGDSAMYLCASSLDFGLSGNTIYFGEGSWLTVV.

Here the CDR3 reads CSALAEETQYF. The CDR3 coding sequence is TGCAGTGCTCTAGCGGAAGAGACCCAGTACTTC. The genes are TRBV20-1 and TRBJ2-5; 7 nucleotides align to TRBD2. The CDR3 is 11 residues long. The V and J ends lost 5 bases and 3 bases, in that order; junction bases with no gene match: 0. From germline, CDR1 is DFQATT and CDR2 SNEGSKA (reference sequence).

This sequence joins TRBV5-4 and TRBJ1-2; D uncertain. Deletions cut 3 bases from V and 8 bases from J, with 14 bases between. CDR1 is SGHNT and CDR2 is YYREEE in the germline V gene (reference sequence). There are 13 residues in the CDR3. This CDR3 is CASSSWAGYGYTF. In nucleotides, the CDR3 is TGTGCCAGCAGCTCTTGGGCAGGTTACGGCTACACCTTC.

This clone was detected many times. As DNA, the CDR3 is TGTGCCAGCAGCCCCCGGCAGGGTTGGACTGAAGCTTTCTTT. Its protein is CASSPRQGWTEAFF. J is TRBJ1-1 and V is TRBV9, with D maybe TRBD1 (5 bases). The germline CDR1 and CDR2 sequences are SGDLS and YYNGEE. Trimming removed 4 bases at V and 5 bases at J, with 15 bases between. The CDR3 totals 14 residues.

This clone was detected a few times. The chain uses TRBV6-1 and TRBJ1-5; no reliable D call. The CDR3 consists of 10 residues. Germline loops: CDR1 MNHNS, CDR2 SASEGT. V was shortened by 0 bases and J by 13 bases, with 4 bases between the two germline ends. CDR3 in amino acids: CASSEAHQHF. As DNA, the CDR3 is TGTGCCAGCAGTGAAGCCCATCAGCATTTT.

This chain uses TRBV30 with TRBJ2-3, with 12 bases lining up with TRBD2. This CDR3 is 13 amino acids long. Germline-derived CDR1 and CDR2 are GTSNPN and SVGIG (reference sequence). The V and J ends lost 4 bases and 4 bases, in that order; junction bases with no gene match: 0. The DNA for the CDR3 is TGTGCCTGGACTAGCGGGGGGGCAGATACGCAGTATTTT. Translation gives CAWTSGGADTQYF.

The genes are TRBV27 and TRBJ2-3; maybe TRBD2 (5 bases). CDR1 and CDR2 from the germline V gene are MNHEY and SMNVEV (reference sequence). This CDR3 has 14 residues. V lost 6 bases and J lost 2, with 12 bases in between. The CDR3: CASRFGGLTDTQYF. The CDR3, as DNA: TGTGCCAGCAGGTTTGGCGGGCTCACAGATACGCAGTATTTT.

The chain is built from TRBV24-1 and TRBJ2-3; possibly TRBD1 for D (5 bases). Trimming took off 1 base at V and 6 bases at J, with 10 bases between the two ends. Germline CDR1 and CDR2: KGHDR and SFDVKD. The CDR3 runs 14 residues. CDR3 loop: CATSDLPGLDTQYF. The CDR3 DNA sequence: TGTGCCACCAGTGATTTACCAGGGCTGGATACGCAGTATTTT.

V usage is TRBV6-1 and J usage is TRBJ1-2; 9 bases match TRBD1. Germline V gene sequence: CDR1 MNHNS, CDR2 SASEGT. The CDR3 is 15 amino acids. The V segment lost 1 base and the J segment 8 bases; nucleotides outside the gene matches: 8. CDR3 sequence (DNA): TGTGCCAGCAGTGAAGGGGACAGGGTTTCAAGAGGCTACACCTTC. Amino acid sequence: CASSEGDRVSRGYTF.

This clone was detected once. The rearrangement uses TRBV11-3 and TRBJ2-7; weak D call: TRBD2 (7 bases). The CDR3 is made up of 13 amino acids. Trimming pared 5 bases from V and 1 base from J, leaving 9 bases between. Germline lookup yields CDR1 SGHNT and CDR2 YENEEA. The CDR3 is CASSGGASYEQYF. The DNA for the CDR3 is TGTGCCAGCAGCGGGGGGGCTTCCTACGAGCAGTACTTC.

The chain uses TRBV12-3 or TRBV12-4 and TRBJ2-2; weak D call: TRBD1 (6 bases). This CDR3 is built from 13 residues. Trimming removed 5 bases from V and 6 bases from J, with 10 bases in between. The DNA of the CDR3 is TGTGCCAGCAGTATTACAGGGCCCGGGGAGCTGTTTTTT. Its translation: CASSITGPGELFF.

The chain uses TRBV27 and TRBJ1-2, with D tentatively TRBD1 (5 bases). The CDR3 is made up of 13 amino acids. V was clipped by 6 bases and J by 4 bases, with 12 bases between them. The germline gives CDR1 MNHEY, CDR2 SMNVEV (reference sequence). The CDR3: CASSWDSGYGYTF. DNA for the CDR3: TGTGCCAGCAGCTGGGACTCTGGCTATGGCTACACCTTC.

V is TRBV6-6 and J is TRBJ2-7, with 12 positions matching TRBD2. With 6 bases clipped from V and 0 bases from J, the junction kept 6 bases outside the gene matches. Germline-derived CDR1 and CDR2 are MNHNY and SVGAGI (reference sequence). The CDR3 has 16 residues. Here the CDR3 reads CASSTGTSGYSYEQYF. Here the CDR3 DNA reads TGTGCCAGCAGCACCGGGACTAGCGGGTACTCCTACGAGCAGTACTTC.

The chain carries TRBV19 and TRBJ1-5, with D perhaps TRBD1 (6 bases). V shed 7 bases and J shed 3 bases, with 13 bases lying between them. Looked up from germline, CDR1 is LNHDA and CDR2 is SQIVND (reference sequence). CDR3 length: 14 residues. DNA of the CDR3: TGTGCCAGTAAAGGGGGGGGAATCAATCAGCCCCAGCATTTT. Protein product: CASKGGGINQPQHF.

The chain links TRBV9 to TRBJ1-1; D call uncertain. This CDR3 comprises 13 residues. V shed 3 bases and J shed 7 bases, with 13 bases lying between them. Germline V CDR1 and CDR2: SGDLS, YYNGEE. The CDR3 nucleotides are TGTGCCAGCAGCGCCCTTGGCGAGGGTGAAGCTTTCTTT. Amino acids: CASSALGEGEAFF.

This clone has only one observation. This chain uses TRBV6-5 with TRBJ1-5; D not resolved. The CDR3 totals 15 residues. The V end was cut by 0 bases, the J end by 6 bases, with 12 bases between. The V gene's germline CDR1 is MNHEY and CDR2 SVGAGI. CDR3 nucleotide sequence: TGTGCCAGCAGTTACTCGATCTCGGGTGTTCAGCCCCAGCATTTT. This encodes CASSYSISGVQPQHF.

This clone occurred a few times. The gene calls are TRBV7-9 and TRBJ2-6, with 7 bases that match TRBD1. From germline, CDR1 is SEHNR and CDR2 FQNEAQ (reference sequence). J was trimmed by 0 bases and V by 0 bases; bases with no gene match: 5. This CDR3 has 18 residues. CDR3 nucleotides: TGTGCCAGCAGCTTAGCTGGGACAGACCTCTCTGGGGCCAACGTCCTGACTTTC. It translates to CASSLAGTDLSGANVLTF.

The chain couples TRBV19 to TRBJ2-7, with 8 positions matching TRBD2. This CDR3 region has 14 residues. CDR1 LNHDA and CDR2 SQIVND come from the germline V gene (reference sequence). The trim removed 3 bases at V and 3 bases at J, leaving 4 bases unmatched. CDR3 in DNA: TGTGCCAGTAGTATGAGCGGGAGCTTCTACGAGCAGTACTTC. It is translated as CASSMSGSFYEQYF.

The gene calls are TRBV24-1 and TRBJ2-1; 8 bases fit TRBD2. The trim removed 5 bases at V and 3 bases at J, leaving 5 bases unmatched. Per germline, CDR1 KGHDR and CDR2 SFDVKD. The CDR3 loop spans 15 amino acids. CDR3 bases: TGTGCCACCAGTGCCCCCGGGACTAGCTACAATGAGCAGTTCTTC. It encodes CATSAPGTSYNEQFF.

In DNA, the CDR3 is TGCGCCAGCAGCTTAGGGACAGGTATTTCCTACAATGAGCAGTTCTTC. Translating it yields CASSLGTGISYNEQFF. This chain connects TRBV5-1 to TRBJ2-1; 8 bases agree with TRBD1. Trimming cost V 2 bases and J 1 base; bases outside gene matches: 5. This CDR3 comprises 16 residues. CDR1 is SGHRS, CDR2 YFSETQ, per germline.

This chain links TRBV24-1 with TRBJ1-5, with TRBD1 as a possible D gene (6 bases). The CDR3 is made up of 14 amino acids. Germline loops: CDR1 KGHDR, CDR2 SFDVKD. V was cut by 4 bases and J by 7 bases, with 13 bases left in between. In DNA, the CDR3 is TGTGCCACCAGTGAGACCGAGGGGGGGCAGCCCCAGCATTTT. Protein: CATSETEGGQPQHF.

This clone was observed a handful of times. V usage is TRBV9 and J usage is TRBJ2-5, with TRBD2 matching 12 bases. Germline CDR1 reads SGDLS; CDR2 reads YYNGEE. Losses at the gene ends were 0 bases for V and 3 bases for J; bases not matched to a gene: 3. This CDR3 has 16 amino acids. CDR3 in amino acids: CASSVEGLAGEETQYF. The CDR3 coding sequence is TGTGCCAGCAGCGTAGAGGGACTAGCGGGTGAAGAGACCCAGTACTTC.